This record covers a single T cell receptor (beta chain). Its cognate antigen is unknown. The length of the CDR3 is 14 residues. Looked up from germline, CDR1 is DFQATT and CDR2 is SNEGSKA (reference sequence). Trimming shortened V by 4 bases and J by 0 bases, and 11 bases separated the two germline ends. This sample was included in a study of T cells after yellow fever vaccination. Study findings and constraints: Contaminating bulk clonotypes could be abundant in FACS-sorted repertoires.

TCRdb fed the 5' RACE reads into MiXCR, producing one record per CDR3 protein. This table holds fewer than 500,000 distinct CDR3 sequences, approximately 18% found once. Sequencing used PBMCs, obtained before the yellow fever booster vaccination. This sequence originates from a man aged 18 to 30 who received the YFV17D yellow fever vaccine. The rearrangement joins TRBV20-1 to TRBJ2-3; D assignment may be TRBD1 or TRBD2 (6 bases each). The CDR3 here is CSATTGTSTDTQYF. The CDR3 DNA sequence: TGCAGTGCTACAACAGGGACTAGCACAGATACGCAGTATTTT.